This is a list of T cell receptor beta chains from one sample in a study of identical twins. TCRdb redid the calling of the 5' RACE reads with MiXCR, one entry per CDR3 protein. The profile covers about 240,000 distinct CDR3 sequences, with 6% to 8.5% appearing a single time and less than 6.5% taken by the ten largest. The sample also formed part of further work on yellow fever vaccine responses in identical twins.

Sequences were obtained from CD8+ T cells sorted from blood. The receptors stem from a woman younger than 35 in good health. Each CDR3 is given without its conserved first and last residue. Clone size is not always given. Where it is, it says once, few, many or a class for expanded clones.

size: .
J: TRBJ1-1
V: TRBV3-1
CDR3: ASNRNQNGNLNSRAEAF

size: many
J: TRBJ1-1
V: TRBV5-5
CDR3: ASSQGPAEVVEAF

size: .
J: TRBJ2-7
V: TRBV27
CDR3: ASSMATSSYEQY

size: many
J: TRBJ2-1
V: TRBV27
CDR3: ASSFGGFEGDEQF

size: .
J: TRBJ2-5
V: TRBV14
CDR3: ASSPRGRETQY

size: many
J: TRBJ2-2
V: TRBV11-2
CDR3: ASSLTGGPRTGELF

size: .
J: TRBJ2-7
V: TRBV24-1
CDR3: ATSDRDGAYEQY

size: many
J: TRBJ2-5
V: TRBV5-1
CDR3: ASSPVGRDRQETQY

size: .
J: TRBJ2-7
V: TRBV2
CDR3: ASIISGTGSYEQY

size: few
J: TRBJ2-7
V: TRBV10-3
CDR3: AIRRDSAYEQY

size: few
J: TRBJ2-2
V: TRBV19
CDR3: ASSRRTPRTGELF

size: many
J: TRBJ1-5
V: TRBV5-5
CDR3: ASSLGQGGNQPQH

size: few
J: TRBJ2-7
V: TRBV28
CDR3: ASSWGDRAGHEQY

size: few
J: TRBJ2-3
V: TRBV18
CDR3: ASSPPEGSTDTQY

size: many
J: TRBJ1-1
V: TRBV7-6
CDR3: ASSSGVLVTEAF

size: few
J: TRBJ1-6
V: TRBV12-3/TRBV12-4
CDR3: ASSLELDSSNSPLH

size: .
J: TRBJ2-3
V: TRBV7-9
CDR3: ASSLYRDRKSTDTQY

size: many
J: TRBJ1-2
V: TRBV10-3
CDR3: AISSTGGYGYT

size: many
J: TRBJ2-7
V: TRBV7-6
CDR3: ASSLAPLSDSEQY

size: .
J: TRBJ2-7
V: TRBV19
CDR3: ACSSGTASSSEQY

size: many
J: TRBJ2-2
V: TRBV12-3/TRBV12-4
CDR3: AIPKWWTGGPYTGELF

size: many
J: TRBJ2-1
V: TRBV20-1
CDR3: SAKRRGPLYNEQF

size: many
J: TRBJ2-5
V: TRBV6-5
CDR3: ASSYGKTQY

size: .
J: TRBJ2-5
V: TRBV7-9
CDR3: ASSWAGAETQY

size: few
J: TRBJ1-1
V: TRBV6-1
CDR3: ASSEPQGMNTEAF

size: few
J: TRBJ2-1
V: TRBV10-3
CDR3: AISDGIEQF